Shown below are 10 T cell receptor beta chains from a single sample sequenced in a study of blood T cell repertoires in COVID-19. Produced via immunoSEQ multiplex PCR; TCRdb's table is partial and in-frame only. The table records roughly 250,000 clones, roughly 93% of them present only once. Sequencing input: PBMCs or T cells enriched from blood (not recorded which). The receptors stem from a woman aged 40 to 49 with acute COVID-19.

V gene TRBV5-8 combines with J gene TRBJ1-6, with TRBD1 matching over 7 bases. CDR3 length: 18 amino acids. The germline V gene encodes CDR1 SGHTS and CDR2 YDEGEE. The V segment lost 0 bases and the J segment 5 bases; nucleotides outside the gene matches: 11. For the CDR3, the DNA is TGTGCCAGCAGCTTGGCCTCGGGACAGCGGATCAATAATTCACCCCTCCACTTT. Translating it yields CASSLASGQRINNSPLHF.

This clone was recorded a few times. The chain combines TRBV2 with TRBJ2-1; D not resolved. CDR1 and CDR2 from the germline V gene are SNHLY and FYNNEI. V shed 5 bases and J shed 8 bases, with 10 bases lying between them. This CDR3 is 12 amino acids long. CDR3 amino acids: CASSPSMDEQFF. CDR3 sequence (DNA): TGTGCCAGCAGTCCTAGTATGGATGAGCAGTTCTTC.

The genes are TRBV2 and TRBJ2-3, with D tentatively TRBD2 (6 bases). The CDR3 sequence is 15 residues long. The germline gives CDR1 SNHLY, CDR2 FYNNEI. Trimming pared 7 bases from V and 0 bases from J, leaving 14 bases between. The CDR3 loop is CASKGWEVSTDTQYF. The CDR3 region has the DNA TGTGCCAGCAAGGGATGGGAGGTGAGCACAGATACGCAGTATTTT.

This clone occurred once. The V call is TRBV3-1 (or the pseudogene TRBV3-2), the J call TRBJ2-7; 8 nucleotides match TRBD1. The CDR3 totals 16 residues. After removal of 2 bases from V and 1 base from J, the junction contained 7 bases not matched to a gene. Germline values: CDR1 LGHDT, CDR2 YNNKEL (reference sequence). CDR3 sequence reads: CASSQLGRTGSYEQYF. The DNA for the CDR3 is TGTGCCAGCAGCCAACTAGGACGGACAGGGTCCTACGAGCAGTACTTC.

The V and J genes are TRBV29-1 and TRBJ2-1; TRBD2 matches 15 bases. Germline lookup yields CDR1 SQVTM and CDR2 ANQGSEA. V lost 2 bases to trimming and J lost 6 bases; unmatched junction nucleotides: 5. This CDR3 is 16 amino acids long. This chain's CDR3 is CSVERTSGGESNEQFF. CDR3 DNA sequence: TGCAGCGTTGAACGGACTAGCGGGGGGGAGAGCAATGAGCAGTTCTTC.

The gene calls are TRBV6-1 and TRBJ1-5, with D tentatively TRBD1 (6 bases). V lost 2 bases and J lost 0, with 11 bases in between. There are 16 residues in the CDR3. Per the germline V gene, CDR1 is MNHNS and CDR2 is SASEGT. Here the CDR3 reads CASSERQGYSNQPQHF. The DNA for the CDR3 is TGTGCCAGCAGTGAAAGGCAGGGGTATAGCAATCAGCCCCAGCATTTT.

V gene TRBV7-6 combines with J gene TRBJ2-3, with D perhaps TRBD2 (5 bases). This CDR3 contains 13 residues. CDR1 and CDR2 (germline): SGHVS, FNYEAQ. The germline V and J ends were trimmed by 10 bases and 2 bases, with 13 bases remaining between them. This chain's CDR3 is CATASGVTDTQYF. In DNA, the CDR3 is TGTGCCACAGCGTCCGGGGTCACAGATACGCAGTATTTT.

The J gene is TRBJ2-7, the V gene TRBV7-9, with TRBD2 matching over 8 bases. The CDR3 covers 15 residues. The J segment lost 2 bases and the V segment lost 1 base, leaving 4 bases of the junction unmatched. The germline V gene has CDR1 SEHNR and CDR2 FQNEAQ (reference sequence). The CDR3 DNA sequence: TGTGCCAGCAGCTTAGACGGGAGGGTTGCCTACGAGCAGTACTTC. It specifies CASSLDGRVAYEQYF.

This clone appeared a few times. The chain combines TRBV6-5 with TRBJ2-5; 10 positions agree with TRBD1. Unmatched junction bases numbered 8, after V lost 8 bases and J lost 5 bases. The length of the CDR3 is 14 residues. Germline CDR1 is MNHEY and CDR2 is SVGAGI. CDR3 residues: CASGRGDRGETQYF. CDR3 sequence (DNA): TGTGCCAGCGGCCGGGGGGACAGGGGCGAGACCCAGTACTTC.

This sequence joins TRBV27 and TRBJ1-5, with D perhaps matching TRBD1 (5 bases). The CDR3 is 13 residues long. The V and J ends lost 3 bases and 7 bases respectively, with 10 bases between them. Germline values: CDR1 MNHEY, CDR2 SMNVEV (reference sequence). The CDR3 DNA follows: TGTGCCAGCAGTTTCTACGGGGGGCAGCCCCAGCATTTT. It yields the protein CASSFYGGQPQHF.